This T cell receptor beta chain was recovered during a study of blood T cells in healthy people across ages. General study findings and limits: Naive T cell percentage by flow cytometry tracked strongly with beta diversity.

A second roughly 6 to 12 cycle PCR used barcoded and J-beta primers. TCRdb ran MiXCR on the 5' RACE reads and lists one entry per CDR3 protein. The table records hundreds of thousands of distinct CDR3 sequences, 25% of them present only once. Each sample yielded at least 6.5 million isolated PBMCs. Germline V CDR1 and CDR2: LGHNA, YNFKEQ. The CDR3 is 14 amino acids. The V and J ends lost 0 bases and 4 bases respectively, with 6 bases between them. About this clonotype: Its antigen remains unidentified.

The sample was also linked to a second study, of T cells of mothers and their children.

This sequence was found in a boy under 18 in good health. The material sequenced was blood. The V gene is TRBV4-2, the J gene TRBJ2-2; D gene unclear. The CDR3 sequence: CASSQEGITGELFF. In nucleotides, the CDR3 is TGTGCCAGCAGCCAAGAGGGTATCACCGGGGAGCTGTTTTTT.